The clone carrying this T cell receptor (beta chain) was seen once. Its antigen is not identified. These data belong to a study of cytomegalovirus exposure and HLA in healthy donors. The PCR contained 60 Vbeta and 13 Jbeta primers. The repertoire was sequenced with immunoSEQ multiplex PCR; TCRdb's copy has only in-frame clones and lacks some. The table includes 160,000 or so clones, around 81% detected once. Findings and caveats of the study: Highest at DRB1 and lowest at HLA-C, TCR association rates differed among HLA loci in a later analysis. Through in vitro validation, a few CMV-associated chains were shown to be specific for CMV antigens. The authors judged a highly shared variant cluster likely a sequencing artifact. Later on, an analysis found that several of the most significant clusters appeared to be linked to common viral pathogens, which included parvovirus B19.

This sequence originates from a young woman in good health and CMV-seropositive. Specimen: PBMCs.

CDR3: CASSIYGTGVPLHF. In DNA form, the CDR3 reads TGTGCCAGTAGTATATACGGGACAGGGGTTCCCCTCCACTTT. This chain connects TRBV19 to TRBJ1-6; 10 bases match TRBD1. CDR1 is LNHDA, CDR2 SQIVND, per germline (reference sequence). The V segment lost 2 bases and the J segment 13 bases; nucleotides outside the gene matches: 5. The CDR3 is 14 residues long.